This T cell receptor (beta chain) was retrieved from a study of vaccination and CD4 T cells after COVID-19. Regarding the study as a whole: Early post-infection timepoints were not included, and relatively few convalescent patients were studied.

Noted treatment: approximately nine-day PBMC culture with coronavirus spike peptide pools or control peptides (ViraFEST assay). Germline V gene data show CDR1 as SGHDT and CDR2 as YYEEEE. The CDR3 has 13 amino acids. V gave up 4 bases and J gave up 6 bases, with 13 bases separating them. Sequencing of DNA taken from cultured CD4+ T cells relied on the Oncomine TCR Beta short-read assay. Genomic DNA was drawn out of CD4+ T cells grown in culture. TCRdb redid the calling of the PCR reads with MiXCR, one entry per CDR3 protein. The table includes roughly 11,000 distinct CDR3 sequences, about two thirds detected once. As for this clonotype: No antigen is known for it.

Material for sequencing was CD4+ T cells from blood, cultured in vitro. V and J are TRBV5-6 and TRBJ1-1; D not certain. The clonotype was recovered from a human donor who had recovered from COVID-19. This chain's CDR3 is CASSGMLRAEAFF. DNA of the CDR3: TGTGCCAGCAGCGGAATGTTGAGAGCTGAAGCTTTCTTT.